This entry lists 17 T cell receptor beta chains sequenced from one sample in a study of T cells after yellow fever vaccination. TCRdb independently ran MiXCR on the 5' RACE reads; one entry per CDR3 protein. The repertoire consists of over 110,000 distinct CDR3 sequences, with around 7.7% occurring once and the leading ten covering roughly 0.77%. The material sequenced was CD4+ T cells sorted from PBMCs, taken 5 days after the yellow fever booster vaccination. These receptors came from a man aged 30 to 39 who received the YFV17D yellow fever vaccine.

In this sample, this clonotype turned up many times. This sequence joins TRBV28 and TRBJ2-7, with D uncertain. CDR1 and CDR2 (germline): MDHEN, SYDVKM. The CDR3 spans 14 residues. Trimming removed 7 bases from V and 7 bases from J, with 20 bases in between. Here the CDR3 DNA reads TGTGCCAGCATTTCAGGCAGTTACCACTCGGAGCAGTACTTC. Encoded protein: CASISGSYHSEQYF.

The sample holds many counts of this clonotype. The chain employs TRBV2 and TRBJ1-2; D is ambiguous. The germline V gene has CDR1 SNHLY and CDR2 FYNNEI. The CDR3 runs to 12 residues. V was pared by 8 bases and J by 7 bases, with 14 bases between. The CDR3 is CASVRVLGGYTF. The CDR3 DNA follows: TGTGCCAGCGTCAGAGTCCTCGGTGGCTACACCTTC.

This clonotype was picked up many times. The chain has TRBV5-1 and TRBJ1-4, with D tentatively TRBD1 (5 bases). Germline CDR1 and CDR2: SGHRS and YFSETQ. V lost 3 bases and J 0 bases, leaving 15 bases between the germline ends. This CDR3 is built from 17 residues. CDR3 loop: CASSSAGRGTTNEKLFF. The DNA for the CDR3 is TGCGCCAGCAGCTCTGCGGGTCGGGGGACAACTAATGAAAAACTGTTTTTT.

The table lists this clonotype with many counts. This chain links TRBV5-6 with TRBJ2-7; possibly TRBD1 for D (5 bases). This CDR3 contains 18 residues. Germline CDR1 and CDR2: SGHDT and YYEEEE. Trimming took off 4 bases at V and 2 bases at J, with 25 bases between the two ends. The CDR3 DNA reads as TGTGCCAGCAGCATAAGGGGCAGGACCCTGCTAACCCCCTACGAGCAGTACTTC. Translated, it gives CASSIRGRTLLTPYEQYF.

This clonotype was counted only a few times. The V gene is TRBV3-1, the J gene TRBJ2-5, with no clear D. V lost 1 base to trimming and J lost 5 bases, with 17 bases between them. The CDR3 length is 16 residues. Germline V CDR1 and CDR2: LGHDT, YNNKEL (reference sequence). The CDR3 region has the DNA TGTGCCAGCAGCCAAGCATGGTCCGACATCGGGGAGACCCAGTACTTC. Residues: CASSQAWSDIGETQYF.

This clonotype was counted many times. The rearrangement joins TRBV7-2 to TRBJ2-3; D uncertain. CDR1 and CDR2 (germline): SGHTA, FQGNSA. Trimming shortened V by 3 bases and J by 4 bases, and 11 bases separated the two germline ends. There are 14 residues in the CDR3. CDR3 nucleotide sequence: TGTGCCAGCAGCTTCACGAGATCGGCAGATACGCAGTATTTT. Translated, it gives CASSFTRSADTQYF.

At least ten counts were recorded for this clonotype. The chain links TRBV20-1 to TRBJ1-2, with D unclear. The CDR3 loop spans 9 amino acids. The V gene lost 5 bases and the J gene lost 5 bases, with 3 bases spanning the gap. The germline gives CDR1 DFQATT, CDR2 SNEGSKA (reference sequence). CDR3 amino acids: CSAEYGYTF. As DNA, the CDR3 is TGCAGTGCTGAGTATGGCTACACCTTC.

This clonotype was counted ten times or more. The V and J genes are TRBV25-1 and TRBJ2-5, with D perhaps TRBD1 (6 bases). There are 14 residues in the CDR3. V was trimmed by 4 bases and J by 5 bases, leaving 14 bases between them. Germline lookup yields CDR1 MGHDK and CDR2 SYGVNS. CDR3 protein: CASSVNRDWETQYF. For the CDR3, the DNA is TGTGCCAGCAGTGTAAACAGGGATTGGGAGACCCAGTACTTC.

This clonotype was recorded many times. The gene calls are TRBV7-2 and TRBJ2-2, with TRBD2 as a possible D gene (7 bases). Germline-derived CDR1 and CDR2 are SGHTA and FQGNSA. V lost 5 bases and J 0 bases, leaving 10 bases between the germline ends. The CDR3 covers 15 residues. The CDR3 bases are TGTGCCAGCAGCAAAGGGGGGGCGAACACCGGGGAGCTGTTTTTT. Translating it yields CASSKGGANTGELFF.

V and J are TRBV2 and TRBJ2-3, with D possibly TRBD1 on 5 matching bases. The germline V gene encodes CDR1 SNHLY and CDR2 FYNNEI. The length of the CDR3 is 15 residues. Trimming removed 3 bases at V and 2 bases at J, with 12 bases between. The CDR3 DNA is TGTGCCAGCAGTGAGGGCAGGGCCTTCACAGATACGCAGTATTTT. Its translation: CASSEGRAFTDTQYF. Full variable domain (remainder filled in from reference TRBV2 and TRBJ2-3): EPEVTQTPSHQVTQMGQEVILRCVPISNHLYFYWYRQILGQKVEFLVSFYNNEISEKSEIFDDQFSVERPDGSNFTLKIRSTKLEDSAMYFCASSEGRAFTDTQYFGPGTRLTVL.

This clonotype came up many times. The chain recombines TRBV7-2 with TRBJ2-4, with TRBD2 matching 8 bases. The germline V gene encodes CDR1 SGHTA and CDR2 FQGNSA. The CDR3 spans 18 residues. The junction had 9 bases not matched to a gene; V was cut back by 2 bases and J by 0 bases. The CDR3 sequence is CASSLSTSGNLAKNIQYF. In DNA, the CDR3 is TGTGCCAGCAGCTTAAGTACTAGCGGAAACTTAGCCAAAAACATTCAGTACTTC.

This clonotype was counted many times. The gene calls are TRBV6-5 and TRBJ2-1; 10 bases align to TRBD1. V lost 5 bases to trimming and J lost 5 bases; unmatched junction nucleotides: 6. CDR1 and CDR2 (germline): MNHEY, SVGAGI. The CDR3 consists of 15 residues. The chain's CDR3 is CASSNRDRGNNEQFF. The CDR3 DNA reads as TGTGCCAGCAGTAACCGGGACAGGGGCAACAATGAGCAGTTCTTC.

This clonotype was detected a few times. The V and J genes are TRBV7-9 and TRBJ1-6; 7 bases line up with TRBD1. This CDR3 comprises 16 residues. V trimming: 6 bases; J trimming: 0 bases; junction bases outside the gene matches: 5. Germline V lookup: CDR1 SEHNR, CDR2 FQNEAQ (reference sequence). For the CDR3, the DNA is TGTGCCAGCAGGGGACAGTCCAGCTCCTATAATTCACCCCTCCACTTT. Amino acids: CASRGQSSSYNSPLHF.

This clonotype was recorded at least ten times. The J gene is TRBJ2-5, the V gene TRBV5-6, with TRBD2 matching 8 bases. Germline trimming cut 0 bases from V and 5 bases from J; bases unmatched to any gene: 3. Looked up from germline, CDR1 is SGHDT and CDR2 is YYEEEE. The CDR3 loop spans 14 amino acids. In nucleotides, the CDR3 is TGTGCCAGCAGCTTGGCCGGGACTAGGGAGACCCAGTACTTC. Translated, it gives CASSLAGTRETQYF.

There are many counts of this clonotype. V and J are TRBV6-1 and TRBJ2-1; D is tentatively TRBD1 or TRBD2 (5 bases each). The CDR3 is made up of 14 amino acids. Trimming took off 4 bases at V and 0 bases at J, with 7 bases between the two ends. Germline V gene sequence: CDR1 MNHNS, CDR2 SASEGT. This CDR3 reads CASSGGSSYNEQFF. CDR3 nucleotide sequence: TGTGCCAGCAGTGGGGGGAGCTCCTACAATGAGCAGTTCTTC.

This clonotype was counted at least ten times. V is TRBV20-1 and J is TRBJ1-1; possible D gene TRBD1, 6 bases. The germline V gene encodes CDR1 DFQATT and CDR2 SNEGSKA (reference sequence). Deletions cut 3 bases from V and 8 bases from J, with 16 bases between. The CDR3 runs 13 residues. The CDR3 loop reads CSASVGANDEAFF. The CDR3 coding sequence is TGCAGTGCTAGTGTGGGGGCTAATGACGAAGCTTTCTTT.

This clonotype has a count of ten or more. The chain links TRBV4-3 to TRBJ2-1, with 14 bases lining up with TRBD2. After removal of 2 bases from V and 9 bases from J, the junction contained 18 bases not matched to a gene. CDR1 is LGHNA, CDR2 YSLEER, per germline. This CDR3 region has 20 residues. This CDR3 is CASSQRGDKGLAGVGGEQFF. The DNA for the CDR3 is TGCGCCAGCAGCCAACGTGGGGATAAGGGACTAGCGGGAGTAGGAGGTGAGCAGTTCTTC.